Below, 23 T cell receptor beta chains from the same sample are listed, as sequenced in a study of sequential checkpoint blockade in melanoma. The protocol was immunoSEQ multiplex PCR, while the TCRdb copy is restricted to in-frame clones and leaves out a portion. The sample contains some 13,000 clones, roughly 69% of which appear only once. Documented treatment: randomized to nivolumab then ipilimumab (arm A) or the reverse (arm B). The specimen comprised CD8+ T cells sorted from blood (inferred from file names), sampled from a patient given nivolumab and ipilimumab in sequence. All receptors come from a human donor with melanoma.

The chain has TRBV27 and TRBJ1-1; tentatively, D is TRBD1 (6 bases). CDR1 MNHEY and CDR2 SMNVEV come from the germline V gene (reference sequence). The length of the CDR3 is 17 residues. V lost 0 bases and J 1 base, leaving 15 bases between the germline ends. The DNA of the CDR3 is TGTGCCAGCAGTTTATCGTCCAGGGGTCTACAGAACACTGAAGCTTTCTTT. It encodes CASSLSSRGLQNTEAFF.

The chain carries TRBV7-9 and TRBJ2-7; no reliable D call. The germline V and J ends were trimmed by 6 bases and 4 bases, with 16 bases remaining between them. Germline V CDR1 and CDR2: SEHNR, FQNEAQ (reference sequence). The CDR3 has 14 residues. CDR3 in DNA: TGTGCCAGCAGTCCGCCCCAGGCCCCTTACGAGCAGTACTTC. This codes for CASSPPQAPYEQYF.

The V gene is TRBV19, the J gene TRBJ1-5; D ambiguous. V was cut by 6 bases and J by 7 bases, with 13 bases left in between. Germline V lookup: CDR1 LNHDA, CDR2 SQIVND (reference sequence). CDR3 length: 13 residues. The CDR3 here is CASRTGSQQPQHF. The CDR3 DNA reads as TGTGCCAGTAGGACGGGGAGCCAGCAGCCCCAGCATTTT.

The sample holds one count of this clone. The chain is built from TRBV7-9 and TRBJ2-7, with no clear D. The V gene lost 2 bases and the J gene lost 3 bases, with 11 bases spanning the gap. The CDR3 extends over 14 amino acids. Germline CDR1 is SEHNR and CDR2 is FQNEAQ (reference sequence). Here the CDR3 DNA reads TGTGCCAGCAGCTTATGGGCAGGTAACTACGAGCAGTACTTC. The encoded protein is CASSLWAGNYEQYF.

This chain links TRBV2 with TRBJ1-3, with TRBD1 as a possible D gene (6 bases). V was trimmed by 7 bases and J by 2 bases, leaving 6 bases between them. The germline V gene has CDR1 SNHLY and CDR2 FYNNEI. This CDR3 is 12 amino acids long. CDR3 in amino acids: CASTGAGNTIYF. CDR3 nucleotides: TGTGCCAGCACAGGGGCTGGAAACACCATATATTTT.

This sequence joins TRBV6-6 and TRBJ2-7, with TRBD1 identical over 7 bases. Unmatched junction bases numbered 12, after V lost 7 bases and J lost 3 bases. The CDR3 has 15 residues. The germline V gene has CDR1 MNHNY and CDR2 SVGAGI (reference sequence). The CDR3 is CASTPRPDRDYEQYF. CDR3 DNA: TGTGCCAGCACCCCCCGACCTGACAGGGACTACGAGCAGTACTTC.

With respect to this clone: A read error may produce the germline difference seen at one junction end. CDR3 DNA sequence: TGTGCTAGCAGCCCAAGACAGGGGGCTGAGACCCAGTACTTC. Translated: CASSPRQGAETQYF. This chain uses TRBV7-7 with TRBJ2-5; 10 bases agree with TRBD1. The CDR3 is 14 amino acids. Germline CDR1 reads SSHAT; CDR2 reads FNYEAQ (reference sequence). The full variable domain, with the rest looked up from reference TRBV7-7 and TRBJ2-5, is GAGVSQSPRYKVTKRGQDVTLRCDPISSHATLYWYQQALGQGPEFLTYFNYEAQPDKSGLPSDRFSAERPEGSISTLTIQRTEQRDSAMYRCASSPRQGAETQYFGPGTRLLVL.

This chain connects TRBV13 to TRBJ1-1; TRBD1 aligns across 8 bases. Germline CDR1 and CDR2: PRHDT and FYEKMQ (reference sequence). This CDR3 is built from 17 residues. V shed 0 bases, J shed 3 bases, and the junction held 9 bases outside the gene matches. CDR3: CASSLGRQGRFDTEAFF. The CDR3, as DNA: TGTGCCAGCAGCTTAGGCCGACAGGGGAGGTTTGACACTGAAGCTTTCTTT.

In its sample, this clone was seen a few times. The V call is TRBV4-3, the J call TRBJ2-2; 9 bases agree with TRBD2. J gave up 0 bases and V 1 base, and 3 bases lay outside the gene matches. CDR1 is LGHNA and CDR2 is YSLEER in the germline V gene. The CDR3 runs 17 residues. Here the CDR3 reads CASSQGGLASNTGELFF. CDR3 DNA: TGCGCCAGCAGCCAAGGTGGACTAGCGTCGAACACCGGGGAGCTGTTTTTT.

The chain is built from TRBV21-1 and TRBJ2-5; the table's TRBD1 call for D was not verified on the DNA. TRBV21-1 is a pseudogene segment. The CDR3 is 16 amino acids. DNA of the CDR3: TGTGCCAGCAGCAAATGGGGCTTTGTGGGATTGGAGACCCAGTACTTC. This encodes CASSKWGFVGLETQYF.

The J gene is TRBJ2-3, the V gene TRBV4-1; possibly TRBD2 for D (6 bases). The V and J ends lost 4 bases and 5 bases respectively, with 10 bases between them. The germline V gene has CDR1 MGHRA and CDR2 YSYEKL. This CDR3 comprises 13 residues. CDR3 sequence (DNA): TGCGCCAGCAGCCTAGGGCGGGGAGATACGCAGTATTTT. Its protein is CASSLGRGDTQYF.

This chain connects TRBV25-1 to TRBJ2-5; 7 bases align to TRBD2. The CDR3 spans 15 residues. From germline, CDR1 is MGHDK and CDR2 SYGVNS. The trim removed 5 bases at V and 3 bases at J, leaving 9 bases unmatched. The CDR3: CASSILLAPEETQYF. The CDR3 DNA sequence: TGTGCCAGCAGTATCCTACTAGCGCCTGAAGAGACCCAGTACTTC.

The CDR3 nucleotides read TGTGCCAGCAGCACCCGCAGGGGCCGGGAGCTGTTTTTT. Amino acid sequence: CASSTRRGRELFF. J is TRBJ2-2 and V is TRBV11-2, with TRBD1 as a possible D gene (6 bases). The germline gives CDR1 SGHAT, CDR2 FQNNGV. The CDR3 totals 13 residues. Deletions cut 5 bases from V and 9 bases from J, with 13 bases between.

This clone was counted a single time. The chain couples TRBV6-1 to TRBJ2-2, with a weak D call TRBD2 (5 bases). V was clipped by 0 bases and J by 1 base, with 6 bases between them. Germline V gene data show CDR1 as MNHNS and CDR2 as SASEGT. The CDR3 covers 15 residues. Here the CDR3 reads CASSEASGNTGELFF. CDR3 nucleotides: TGTGCCAGCAGTGAAGCGAGCGGGAACACCGGGGAGCTGTTTTTT.

This chain connects TRBV5-5 to TRBJ1-4; TRBD1 is a possible D gene (6 bases). Germline V gene lookup returns CDR1 SGHKS and CDR2 YYEKEE (reference sequence). There are 15 residues in the CDR3. V was shortened by 4 bases and J by 8 bases, with 18 bases between the two germline ends. The CDR3 reads CASSPGRLDREKLFF. CDR3 DNA: TGTGCCAGCAGCCCGGGACGGCTAGACAGGGAAAAACTGTTTTTT.

This chain connects TRBV6-6 to TRBJ2-1, with 7 positions matching TRBD1. The CDR3 has 14 amino acids. Germline V gene data show CDR1 as MNHNY and CDR2 as SVGAGI (reference sequence). V shed 2 bases and J 11 bases; nucleotides not matched to a gene: 9. CDR3 DNA: TGTGCCAGCAGTTACGCCCCGGACAGGTCGCAGCAGTTCTTC. This encodes CASSYAPDRSQQFF.

This chain joins TRBV7-8 and TRBJ2-3, with TRBD2 matching over 13 bases. The CDR3 is 16 amino acids. In germline, CDR1 is SGHVS, CDR2 FQNEAQ. V dropped 5 bases and J dropped 2; count of bases not matched to a gene: 4. CDR3 bases: TGTGCCAGCAGCCCGGGGACTAGCGGGGACACAGATACGCAGTATTTT. Translated: CASSPGTSGDTDTQYF.

The chain couples TRBV7-9 to TRBJ2-1; D is uncertain. Germline V lookup: CDR1 SEHNR, CDR2 FQNEAQ (reference sequence). The CDR3 has 13 residues. Trimming cost V 4 bases and J 3 bases, with 7 bases left between them. CDR3 nucleotides: TGTGCCAGCAGCTCAGACTTCTACAATGAGCAGTTCTTC. Protein sequence: CASSSDFYNEQFF.

CDR3 in amino acids: CASSAATTLDSLGDTQYF. CDR3 coding DNA: TGTGCCAGCAGCGCAGCTACGACCCTGGACAGCTTAGGCGATACGCAGTATTTT. The chain has TRBV9 and TRBJ2-3; possibly TRBD1 for D (6 bases). V was shortened by 3 bases and J by 6 bases, with 26 bases between the two germline ends. This CDR3 is 18 amino acids long. Germline V gene sequence: CDR1 SGDLS, CDR2 YYNGEE. Complete variable domain (other parts from reference TRBV9 and TRBJ2-3): DSGVTQTPKHLITATGQRVTLRCSPRSGDLSVYWYQQSLDQGLQFLIQYYNGEERAKGNILERFSAQQFPDLHSELNLSSLELGDSALYFCASSAATTLDSLGDTQYFGPGTRLTVL.

The rearrangement uses TRBV7-8 and TRBJ2-7; D remains ambiguous. Trimming took off 6 bases at V and 2 bases at J, with 11 bases between the two ends. In germline, CDR1 is SGHVS, CDR2 FQNEAQ. The CDR3 runs to 13 residues. As DNA, the CDR3 is TGTGCCAGCAGTATCCAGGCTGCCTACGAGCAGTACTTC. It translates to CASSIQAAYEQYF.

The rearrangement uses TRBV9 and TRBJ2-7; TRBD1 matches at 8 bases. This CDR3 contains 17 residues. Germline-derived CDR1 and CDR2 are SGDLS and YYNGEE. The trim removed 3 bases at V and 3 bases at J, leaving 14 bases unmatched. In DNA, the CDR3 is TGTGCCAGCAGCGAGACCCCCGGGACAGGACAATACTACGAGCAGTACTTC. Translated: CASSETPGTGQYYEQYF.

This chain connects TRBV4-1 to TRBJ2-7; D perhaps matches TRBD1 (5 bases). The germline V and J ends were trimmed by 0 bases and 4 bases, with 7 bases remaining between them. There are 13 residues in the CDR3. Per the germline V gene, CDR1 is MGHRA and CDR2 is YSYEKL. The CDR3 DNA reads as TGCGCCAGCAGCCAAGATCAGGGATACGAGCAGTACTTC. It yields the protein CASSQDQGYEQYF.

CDR3 sequence: CASSYGAGELFF. CDR3 sequence (DNA): TGTGCCAGCAGTTATGGGGCTGGGGAGCTGTTTTTT. The rearrangement uses TRBV6-5 and TRBJ2-2; the D gene is possibly TRBD1 (5 bases). V dropped 3 bases and J dropped 8 bases, with 7 bases sitting between them. The CDR3 is made up of 12 amino acids. Germline V gene lookup returns CDR1 MNHEY and CDR2 SVGAGI.